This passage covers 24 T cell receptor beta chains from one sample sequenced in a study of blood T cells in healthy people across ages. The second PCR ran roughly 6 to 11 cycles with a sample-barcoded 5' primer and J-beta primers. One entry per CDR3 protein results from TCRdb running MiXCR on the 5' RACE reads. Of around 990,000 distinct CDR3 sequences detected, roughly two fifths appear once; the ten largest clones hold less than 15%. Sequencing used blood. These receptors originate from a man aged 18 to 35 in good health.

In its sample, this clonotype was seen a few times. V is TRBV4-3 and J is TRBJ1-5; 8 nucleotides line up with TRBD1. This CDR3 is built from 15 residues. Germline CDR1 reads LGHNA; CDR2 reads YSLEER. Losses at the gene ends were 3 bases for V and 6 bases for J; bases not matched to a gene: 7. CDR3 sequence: CASSQGQGAGQPQHF. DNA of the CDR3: TGCGCCAGCAGCCAGGGTCAGGGGGCCGGTCAGCCCCAGCATTTT.

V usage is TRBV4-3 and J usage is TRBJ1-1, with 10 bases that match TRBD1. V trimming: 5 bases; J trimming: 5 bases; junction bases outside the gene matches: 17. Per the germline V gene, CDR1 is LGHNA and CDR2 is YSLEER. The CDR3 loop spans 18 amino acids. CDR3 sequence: CASSSSTGTGVGWTEAFF. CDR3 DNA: TGCGCCAGCAGCTCCTCAACCGGGACAGGGGTAGGATGGACTGAAGCTTTCTTT.

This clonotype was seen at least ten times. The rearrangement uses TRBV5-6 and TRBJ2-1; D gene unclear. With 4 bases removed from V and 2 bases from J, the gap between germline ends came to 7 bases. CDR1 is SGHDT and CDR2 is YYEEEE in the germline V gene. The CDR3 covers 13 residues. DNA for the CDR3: TGTGCCAGCAGCCCCGTTACCTACAATGAGCAGTTCTTC. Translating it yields CASSPVTYNEQFF.

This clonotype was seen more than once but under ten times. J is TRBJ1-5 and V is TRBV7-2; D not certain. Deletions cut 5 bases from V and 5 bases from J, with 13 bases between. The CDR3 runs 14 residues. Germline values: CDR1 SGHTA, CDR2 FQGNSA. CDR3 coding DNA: TGTGCCAGCAGCCCCGGCCCGACCTATCAGCCCCAGCATTTT. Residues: CASSPGPTYQPQHF.

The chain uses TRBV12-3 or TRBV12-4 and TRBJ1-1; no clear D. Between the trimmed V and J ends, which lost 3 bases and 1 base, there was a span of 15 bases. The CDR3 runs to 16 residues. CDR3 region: CASSFGATEPNTEAFF. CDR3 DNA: TGTGCCAGCAGTTTCGGAGCGACTGAACCGAACACTGAAGCTTTCTTT.

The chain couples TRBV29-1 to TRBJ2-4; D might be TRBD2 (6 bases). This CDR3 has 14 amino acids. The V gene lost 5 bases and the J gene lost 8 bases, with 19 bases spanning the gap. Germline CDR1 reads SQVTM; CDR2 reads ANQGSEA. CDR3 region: CSVYTGTRRYIQYF. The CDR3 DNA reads TGCAGCGTTTATACGGGGACTCGAAGATACATTCAGTACTTC.

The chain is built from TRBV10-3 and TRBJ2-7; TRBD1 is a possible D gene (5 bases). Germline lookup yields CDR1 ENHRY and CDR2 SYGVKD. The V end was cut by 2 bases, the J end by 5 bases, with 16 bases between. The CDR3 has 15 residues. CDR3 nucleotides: TGTGCCATCAGTGAGGGGGCTTTAAGGTATCACGAGCAGTACTTC. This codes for CAISEGALRYHEQYF.

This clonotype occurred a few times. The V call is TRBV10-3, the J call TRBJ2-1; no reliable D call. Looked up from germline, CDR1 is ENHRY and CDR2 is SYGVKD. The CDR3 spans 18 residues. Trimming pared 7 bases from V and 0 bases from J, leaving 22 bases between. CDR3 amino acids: CAIKGPAGYDSSYNEQFF. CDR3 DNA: TGTGCCATCAAAGGACCGGCCGGCTATGATAGCTCCTACAATGAGCAGTTCTTC.

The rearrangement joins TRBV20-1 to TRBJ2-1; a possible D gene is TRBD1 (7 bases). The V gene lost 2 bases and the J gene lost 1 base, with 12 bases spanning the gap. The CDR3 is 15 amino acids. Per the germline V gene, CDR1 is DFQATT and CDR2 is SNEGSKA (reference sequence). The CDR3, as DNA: TGCAGTGCTAGACAGGGGGGCCGTTCCTACAATGAGCAGTTCTTC. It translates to CSARQGGRSYNEQFF.

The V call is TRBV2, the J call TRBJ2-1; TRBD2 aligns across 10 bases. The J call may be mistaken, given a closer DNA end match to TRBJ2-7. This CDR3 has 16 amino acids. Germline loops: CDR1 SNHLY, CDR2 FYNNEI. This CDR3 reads CASSPERGGLYNEQYF. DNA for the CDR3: TGTGCCAGCAGTCCCGAGCGGGGGGGCCTCTACAATGAGCAGTACTTC.

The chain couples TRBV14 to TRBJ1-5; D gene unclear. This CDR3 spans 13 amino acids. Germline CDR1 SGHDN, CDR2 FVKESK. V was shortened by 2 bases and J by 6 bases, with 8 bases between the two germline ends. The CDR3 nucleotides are TGTGCCAGCAGCCAATTTTCGGTTCAGCCCCAGCATTTT. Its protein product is CASSQFSVQPQHF. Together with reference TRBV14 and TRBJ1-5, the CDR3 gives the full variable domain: EAGVTQFPSHSVIEKGQTVTLRCDPISGHDNLYWYRRVMGKEIKFLLHFVKESKQDESGMPNNRFLAERTGGTYSTLKVQPAELEDSGVYFCASSQFSVQPQHFGDGTRLSIL.

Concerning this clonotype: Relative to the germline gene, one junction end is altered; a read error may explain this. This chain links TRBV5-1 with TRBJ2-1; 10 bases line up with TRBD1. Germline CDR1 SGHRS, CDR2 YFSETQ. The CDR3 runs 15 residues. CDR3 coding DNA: TGCGCCAGCGGAGACCGGGACAGGGGTCGCAATGAGCGGTTCTTC. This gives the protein CASGDRDRGRNERFF.

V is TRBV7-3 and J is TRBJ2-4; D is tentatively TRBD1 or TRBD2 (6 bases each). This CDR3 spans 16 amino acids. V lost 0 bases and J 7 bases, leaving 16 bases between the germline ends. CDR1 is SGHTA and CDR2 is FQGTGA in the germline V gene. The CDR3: CASSLTGGEGGNIQYF. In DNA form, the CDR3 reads TGTGCCAGCAGCTTAACCGGGGGCGAGGGCGGGAACATTCAGTACTTC.

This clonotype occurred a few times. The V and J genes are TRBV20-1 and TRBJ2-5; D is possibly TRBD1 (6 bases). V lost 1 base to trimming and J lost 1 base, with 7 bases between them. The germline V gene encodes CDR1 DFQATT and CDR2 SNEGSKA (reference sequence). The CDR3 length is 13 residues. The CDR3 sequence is CSARATGQETQYF. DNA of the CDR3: TGCAGTGCTAGAGCGACAGGCCAAGAGACCCAGTACTTC.

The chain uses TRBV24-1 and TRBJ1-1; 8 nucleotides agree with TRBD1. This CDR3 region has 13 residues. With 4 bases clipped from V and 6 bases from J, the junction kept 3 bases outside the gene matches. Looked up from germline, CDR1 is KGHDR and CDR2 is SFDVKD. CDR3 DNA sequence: TGTGCCACCAGTGACCAGGGGGCTGCTGAAGCTTTCTTT. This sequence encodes CATSDQGAAEAFF.

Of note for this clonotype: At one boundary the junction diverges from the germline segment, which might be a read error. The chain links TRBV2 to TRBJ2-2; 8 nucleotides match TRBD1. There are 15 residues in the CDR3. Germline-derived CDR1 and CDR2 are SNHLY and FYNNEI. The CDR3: CASREGTGNTGELFF. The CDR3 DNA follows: TGTGCCAGCAGGGAAGGGACAGGGAACACCGGGGAGCTGTTTTTT.

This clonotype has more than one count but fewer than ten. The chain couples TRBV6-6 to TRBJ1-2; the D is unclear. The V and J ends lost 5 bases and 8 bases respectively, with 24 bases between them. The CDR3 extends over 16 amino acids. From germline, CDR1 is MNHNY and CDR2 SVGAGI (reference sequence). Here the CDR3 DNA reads TGTGCCAGCAGTGCCAGTGGCCAAACCGGTCAAGAGGGCTACACCTTC. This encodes CASSASGQTGQEGYTF.

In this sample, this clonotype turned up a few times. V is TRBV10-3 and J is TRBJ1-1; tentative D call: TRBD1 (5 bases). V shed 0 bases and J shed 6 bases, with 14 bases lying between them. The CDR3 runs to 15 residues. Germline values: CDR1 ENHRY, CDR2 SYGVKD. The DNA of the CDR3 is TGTGCCATCAGTGAGTCTGGCAGGGAAGGGGCTGAAGCTTTCTTT. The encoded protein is CAISESGREGAEAFF.

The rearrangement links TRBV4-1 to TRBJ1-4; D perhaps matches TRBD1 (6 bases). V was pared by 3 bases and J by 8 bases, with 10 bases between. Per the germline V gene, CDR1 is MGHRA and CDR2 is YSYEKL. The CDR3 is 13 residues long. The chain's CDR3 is CASSQTRGEKLFF. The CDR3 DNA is TGCGCCAGCAGCCAGACAAGGGGGGAAAAACTGTTTTTT.

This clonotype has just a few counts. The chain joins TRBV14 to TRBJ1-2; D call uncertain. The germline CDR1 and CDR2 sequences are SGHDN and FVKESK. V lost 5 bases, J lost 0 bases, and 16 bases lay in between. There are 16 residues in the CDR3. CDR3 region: CASSFTHGPSNYGYTF. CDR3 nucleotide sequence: TGTGCCAGCAGCTTCACACACGGTCCCTCTAACTATGGCTACACCTTC. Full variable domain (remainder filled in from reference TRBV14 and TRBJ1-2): EAGVTQFPSHSVIEKGQTVTLRCDPISGHDNLYWYRRVMGKEIKFLLHFVKESKQDESGMPNNRFLAERTGGTYSTLKVQPAELEDSGVYFCASSFTHGPSNYGYTFGSGTRLTVV.

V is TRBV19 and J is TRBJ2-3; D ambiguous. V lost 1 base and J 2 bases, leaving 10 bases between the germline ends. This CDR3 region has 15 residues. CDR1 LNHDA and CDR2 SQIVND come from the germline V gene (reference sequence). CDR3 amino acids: CASSIVGRLTDTQYF. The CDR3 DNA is TGTGCCAGTAGTATAGTGGGCAGACTCACAGATACGCAGTATTTT.

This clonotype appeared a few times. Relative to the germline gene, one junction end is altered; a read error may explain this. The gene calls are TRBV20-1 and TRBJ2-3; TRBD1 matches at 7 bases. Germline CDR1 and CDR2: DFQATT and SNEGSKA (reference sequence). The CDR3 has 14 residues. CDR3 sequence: CSAYDTGVTDTQYF. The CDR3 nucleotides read TGTAGTGCCTATGATACAGGGGTTACAGATACGCAGTATTTT.

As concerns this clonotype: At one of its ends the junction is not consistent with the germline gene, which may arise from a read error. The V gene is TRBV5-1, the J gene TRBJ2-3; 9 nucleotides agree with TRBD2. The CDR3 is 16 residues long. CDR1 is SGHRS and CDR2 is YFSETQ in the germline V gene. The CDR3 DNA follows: TGTGCCAGCAGCTTAGTGGCGGGGGGGCGGACAGATACGCAGTATTTT. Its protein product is CASSLVAGGRTDTQYF.

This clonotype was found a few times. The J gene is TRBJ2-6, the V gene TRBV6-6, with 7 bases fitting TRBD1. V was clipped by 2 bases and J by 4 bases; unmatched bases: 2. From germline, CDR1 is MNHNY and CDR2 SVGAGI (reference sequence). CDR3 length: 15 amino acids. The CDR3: CASSYKGAGANVLTF. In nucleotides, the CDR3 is TGTGCCAGCAGTTACAAGGGGGCCGGGGCCAACGTCCTGACTTTC.